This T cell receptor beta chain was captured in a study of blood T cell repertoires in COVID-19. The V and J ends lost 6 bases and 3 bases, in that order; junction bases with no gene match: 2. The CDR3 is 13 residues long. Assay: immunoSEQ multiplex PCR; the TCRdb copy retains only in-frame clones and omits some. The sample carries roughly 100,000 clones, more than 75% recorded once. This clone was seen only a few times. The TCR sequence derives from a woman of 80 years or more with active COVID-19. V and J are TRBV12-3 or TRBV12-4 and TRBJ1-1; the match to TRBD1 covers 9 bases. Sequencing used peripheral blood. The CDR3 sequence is CASRGQGDTEAFF. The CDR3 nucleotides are TGTGCCAGCAGGGGACAGGGAGACACTGAAGCTTTCTTT.